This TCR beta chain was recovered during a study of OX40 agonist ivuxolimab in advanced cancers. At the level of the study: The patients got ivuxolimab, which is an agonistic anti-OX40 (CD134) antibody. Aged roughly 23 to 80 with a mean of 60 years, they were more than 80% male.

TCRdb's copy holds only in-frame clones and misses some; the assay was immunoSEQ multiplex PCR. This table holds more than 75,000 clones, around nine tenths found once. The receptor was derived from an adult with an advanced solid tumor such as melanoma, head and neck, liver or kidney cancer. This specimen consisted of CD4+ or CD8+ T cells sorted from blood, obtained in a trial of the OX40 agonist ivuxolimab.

CDR3 protein: CASSSHGQGRGNIQYF. The CDR3 nucleotides are TGCGCCAGCAGCTCTCACGGACAGGGGAGAGGGAACATTCAGTACTTC. J is TRBJ2-4 and V is TRBV5-1; 9 nucleotides align to TRBD1. Germline CDR1 reads SGHRS; CDR2 reads YFSETQ. This CDR3 is built from 16 residues. The J segment lost 7 bases and the V segment lost 3 bases, leaving 11 bases of the junction unmatched.